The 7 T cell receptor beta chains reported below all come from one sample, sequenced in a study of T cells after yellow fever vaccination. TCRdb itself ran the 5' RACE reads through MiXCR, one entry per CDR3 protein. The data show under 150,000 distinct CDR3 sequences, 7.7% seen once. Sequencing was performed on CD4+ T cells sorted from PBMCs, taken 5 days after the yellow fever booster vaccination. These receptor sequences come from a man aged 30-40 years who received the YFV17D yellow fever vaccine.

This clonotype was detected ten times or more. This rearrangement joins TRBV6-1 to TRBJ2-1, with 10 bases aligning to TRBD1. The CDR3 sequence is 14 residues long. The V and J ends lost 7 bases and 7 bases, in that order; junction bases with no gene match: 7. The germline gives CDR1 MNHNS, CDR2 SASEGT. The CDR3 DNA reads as TGTGCCAGCACGCGGGACAGGGGTAGTAATGAGCAGTTCTTC. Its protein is CASTRDRGSNEQFF.

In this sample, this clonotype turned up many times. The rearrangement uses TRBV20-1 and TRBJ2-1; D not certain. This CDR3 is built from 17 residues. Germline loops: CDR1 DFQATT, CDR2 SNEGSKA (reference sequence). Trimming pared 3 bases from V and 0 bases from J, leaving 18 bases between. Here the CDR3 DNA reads TGCAGTGCTAGTATTCGTGGTGAAGGGTACTCCTACAATGAGCAGTTCTTC. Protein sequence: CSASIRGEGYSYNEQFF.

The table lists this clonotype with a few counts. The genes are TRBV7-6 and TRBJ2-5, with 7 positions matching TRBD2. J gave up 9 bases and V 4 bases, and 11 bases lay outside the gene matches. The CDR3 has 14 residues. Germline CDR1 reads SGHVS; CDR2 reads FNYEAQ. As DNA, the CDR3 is TGTGCCAGCAGCTCTACTGGGCGCCGGGGGGCCCAGTACTTC. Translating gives CASSSTGRRGAQYF.

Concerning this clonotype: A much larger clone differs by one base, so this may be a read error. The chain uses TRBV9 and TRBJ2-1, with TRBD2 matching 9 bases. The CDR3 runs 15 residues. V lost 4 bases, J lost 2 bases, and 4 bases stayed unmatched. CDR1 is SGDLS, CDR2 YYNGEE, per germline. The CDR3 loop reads CASSISGSPYNEQFF. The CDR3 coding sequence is TGTGCCAGCAGCATTAGCGGGAGTCCCTACAATGAGCAGTTCTTC.

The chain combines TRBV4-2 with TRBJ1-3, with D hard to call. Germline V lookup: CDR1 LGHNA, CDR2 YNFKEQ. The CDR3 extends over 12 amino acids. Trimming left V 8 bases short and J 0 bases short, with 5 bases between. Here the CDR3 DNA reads TGTGCCAGCTGTGACTCTGGAAACACCATATATTTT. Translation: CASCDSGNTIYF.

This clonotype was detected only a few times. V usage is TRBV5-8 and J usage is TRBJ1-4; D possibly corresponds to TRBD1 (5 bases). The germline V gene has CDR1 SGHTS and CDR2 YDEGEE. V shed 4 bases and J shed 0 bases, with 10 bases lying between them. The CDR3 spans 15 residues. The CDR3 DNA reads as TGTGCCAGCAGCGGAAGGACATCAACTAATGAAAAACTGTTTTTT. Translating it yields CASSGRTSTNEKLFF.

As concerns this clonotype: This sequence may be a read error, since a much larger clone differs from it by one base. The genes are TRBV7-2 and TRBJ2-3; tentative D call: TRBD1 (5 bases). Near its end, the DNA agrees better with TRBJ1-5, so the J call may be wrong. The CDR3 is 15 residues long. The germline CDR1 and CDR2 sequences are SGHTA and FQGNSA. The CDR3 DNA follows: TGTGCCAGCAGCTTAGGTAGCGGGGGAGTAGATACGCAGCATTTT. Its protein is CASSLGSGGVDTQHF.